The rows below give T cell receptor beta chains drawn from one sample of a study of OX40 agonist ivuxolimab in advanced cancers. Profiled with immunoSEQ multiplex PCR; TCRdb holds only in-frame clones, not every one. The data contain tens of thousands of clones, less than 95% of them singletons. The input for sequencing was CD4+ or CD8+ T cells sorted from blood, taken in a trial of the OX40 agonist ivuxolimab. The receptors stem from an adult with an advanced solid tumor such as melanoma, head and neck, liver or kidney cancer. Each CDR3 is given with its conserved first and last residue. Each record gives: D gene, V gene, clone size, J gene, CDR3 protein, CDR3 DNA. D genes are given only for firm matches. Expanded clones get a size class; other rows say once, few or many, or leave the size out.

d_gene: .
v_gene: TRBV6-5
abundance: .
j_gene: TRBJ2-3
CDR3aa: CASSYEGGRTDTQYF
CDR3nt: TGTGCCAGCAGTTACGAGGGGGGCCGCACAGATACGCAGTATTTT

d_gene: TRBD1
v_gene: TRBV6-1
abundance: .
j_gene: TRBJ1-4
CDR3aa: CASLGQYNEKLFF
CDR3nt: TGTGCCAGCTTGGGACAGTATAATGAAAAACTGTTTTTT

d_gene: TRBD2
v_gene: TRBV5-1
abundance: .
j_gene: TRBJ2-3
CDR3aa: CASSYMSGGGASDTQYF
CDR3nt: TGCGCCAGCAGTTACATGTCGGGCGGGGGGGCCTCAGATACGCAGTATTTT

d_gene: .
v_gene: TRBV7-6
abundance: .
j_gene: TRBJ2-5
CDR3aa: CASSLGPVGETQYF
CDR3nt: TGTGCCAGCAGCCTAGGGCCAGTCGGGGAGACCCAGTACTTC

d_gene: TRBD1
v_gene: TRBV6-1
abundance: .
j_gene: TRBJ1-3
CDR3aa: CASSVTTGNGNTIYF
CDR3nt: TGTGCCAGCAGTGTAACGACAGGGAATGGAAACACCATATATTTT

d_gene: .
v_gene: TRBV4-1
abundance: .
j_gene: TRBJ1-4
CDR3aa: CASSPSLPPAGNEKLFF
CDR3nt: TGCGCCAGCAGCCCCTCTTTGCCCCCGGCAGGTAATGAAAAACTGTTTTTT

d_gene: .
v_gene: TRBV5-1
abundance: few
j_gene: TRBJ2-3
CDR3aa: CASSLADVSDTQYF
CDR3nt: TGCGCCAGCAGCTTGGCGGACGTCTCCGATACGCAGTATTTT

d_gene: TRBD1
v_gene: TRBV10-3
abundance: .
j_gene: TRBJ1-2
CDR3aa: CAISDRTGSGVGYGYTF
CDR3nt: TGTGCCATCAGTGATCGGACAGGGTCGGGTGTGGGCTATGGCTACACCTTC

d_gene: .
v_gene: TRBV6-6
abundance: .
j_gene: TRBJ1-5
CDR3aa: CASSYSESNQPQHF
CDR3nt: TGTGCCAGCAGTTACAGCGAAAGCAATCAGCCCCAGCATTTT

d_gene: TRBD1
v_gene: TRBV4-1
abundance: .
j_gene: TRBJ2-5
CDR3aa: CASSQAGTGAETQYF
CDR3nt: TGCGCCAGCAGCCAGGCCGGGACAGGGGCTGAGACCCAGTACTTC

d_gene: TRBD1
v_gene: TRBV6-7
abundance: .
j_gene: TRBJ1-4
CDR3aa: CASSYGQGAWEKLFF
CDR3nt: TGTGCCAGCAGTTACGGTCAGGGGGCGTGGGAAAAACTGTTTTTT

d_gene: TRBD1
v_gene: TRBV30
abundance: .
j_gene: TRBJ2-3
CDR3aa: CAWKSGTGGTDTQYF
CDR3nt: TGTGCCTGGAAATCGGGGACAGGGGGGACAGATACGCAGTATTTT

d_gene: .
v_gene: TRBV28
abundance: .
j_gene: TRBJ1-1
CDR3aa: CASSLMVNTEAFF
CDR3nt: TGTGCCAGCAGTTTAATGGTGAACACTGAAGCTTTCTTT

d_gene: .
v_gene: TRBV18
abundance: .
j_gene: TRBJ1-2
CDR3aa: CASSPPERIGYGYTF
CDR3nt: TGTGCCAGCTCACCACCGGAGAGAATAGGCTATGGCTACACCTTC

d_gene: TRBD1
v_gene: TRBV6-5
abundance: .
j_gene: TRBJ1-1
CDR3aa: CASSRDRGNTEAFF
CDR3nt: TGTGCCAGCAGCCGGGACAGGGGGAACACTGAAGCTTTCTTT

d_gene: .
v_gene: TRBV2
abundance: .
j_gene: TRBJ1-5
CDR3aa: CASSELQGGQPQHF
CDR3nt: TGTGCCAGCAGTGAATTACAGGGAGGTCAGCCCCAGCATTTT

d_gene: TRBD2
v_gene: TRBV9
abundance: .
j_gene: TRBJ2-7
CDR3aa: CASSAAGLEAYEQYF
CDR3nt: TGTGCCAGCAGCGCGGCCGGACTAGAAGCCTACGAGCAGTACTTC

d_gene: .
v_gene: TRBV6-5
abundance: .
j_gene: TRBJ1-4
CDR3aa: CASSYGQTNEKLFF
CDR3nt: TGTGCCAGCAGTTACGGGCAGACTAATGAAAAACTGTTTTTT

d_gene: .
v_gene: TRBV18
abundance: .
j_gene: TRBJ1-2
CDR3aa: CASSPTSALGGYTF
CDR3nt: TGTGCCAGCTCACCGACGAGCGCTTTGGGAGGCTACACCTTC

d_gene: TRBD1
v_gene: TRBV9
abundance: .
j_gene: TRBJ1-4
CDR3aa: CASSPGDRRTGGSTNEKLFF
CDR3nt: TGTGCCAGCAGCCCCGGGGATAGGAGGACAGGAGGTTCAACTAATGAAAAACTGTTTTTT

d_gene: .
v_gene: TRBV15
abundance: once
j_gene: TRBJ1-1
CDR3aa: CATRRGGASHAFF
CDR3nt: TGTGCCACCCGGAGGGGGGGCGCGTCTCACGCTTTCTTT

d_gene: .
v_gene: TRBV19
abundance: .
j_gene: TRBJ1-1
CDR3aa: CASSIVTGNTEAFF
CDR3nt: TGTGCCAGTAGTATAGTTACAGGGAACACTGAAGCTTTCTTT

d_gene: .
v_gene: TRBV11-2
abundance: .
j_gene: TRBJ2-3
CDR3aa: CASSEGTSLSTDTQYF
CDR3nt: TGTGCCAGCAGCGAGGGGACATCACTGAGTACAGATACGCAGTATTTT

d_gene: .
v_gene: TRBV10-3
abundance: .
j_gene: TRBJ1-1
CDR3aa: CATKAGGDTEAFF
CDR3nt: TGTGCCACAAAGGCGGGGGGAGACACTGAAGCTTTCTTT

d_gene: TRBD1
v_gene: TRBV7-7
abundance: once
j_gene: TRBJ2-1
CDR3aa: CASSIVAGTAYNEQFF
CDR3nt: TGTGCTAGCAGCATAGTAGCCGGGACAGCCTACAATGAGCAGTTCTTC

d_gene: .
v_gene: TRBV4-1
abundance: .
j_gene: TRBJ2-3
CDR3aa: CASSQWALAGASTDTQYF
CDR3nt: TGCGCCAGCAGCCAATGGGCCCTGGCAGGGGCTAGCACAGATACGCAGTATTTT

d_gene: TRBD1
v_gene: TRBV25-1
abundance: .
j_gene: TRBJ1-6
CDR3aa: CASSELGYGTGSSPLHF
CDR3nt: TGTGCCAGCAGTGAATTAGGGTACGGGACAGGGAGCTCACCCCTCCACTTT

d_gene: TRBD2
v_gene: TRBV4-2
abundance: .
j_gene: TRBJ2-1
CDR3aa: CASSPTTSRHEQFF
CDR3nt: TGTGCCAGCAGCCCTACGACTAGCCGTCATGAGCAGTTCTTC

d_gene: .
v_gene: TRBV28
abundance: .
j_gene: TRBJ1-4
CDR3aa: CASSSPRGEIKKLFF
CDR3nt: TGTGCCAGCAGTTCGCCCAGGGGAGAGATCAAAAAACTGTTTTTT

d_gene: .
v_gene: TRBV5-5
abundance: .
j_gene: TRBJ1-1
CDR3aa: CASSLVTGWGEAFF
CDR3nt: TGTGCCAGCAGCTTGGTAACGGGTTGGGGTGAAGCTTTCTTT

d_gene: .
v_gene: TRBV6-1
abundance: .
j_gene: TRBJ2-5
CDR3aa: CASIGGGWYQETQYF
CDR3nt: TGTGCCAGCATTGGGGGCGGATGGTACCAAGAGACCCAGTACTTC

d_gene: .
v_gene: TRBV18
abundance: .
j_gene: TRBJ1-2
CDR3aa: CASSPPGGDYGYTF
CDR3nt: TGTGCCAGCTCACCACCCGGGGGCGATTATGGCTACACCTTC

d_gene: .
v_gene: TRBV28
abundance: .
j_gene: TRBJ1-2
CDR3aa: CASSSGAYLNYGYTF
CDR3nt: TGTGCCAGCAGTTCAGGGGCCTACCTTAACTATGGCTACACCTTC

d_gene: .
v_gene: TRBV7-6
abundance: .
j_gene: TRBJ1-3
CDR3aa: CASSLVDSSGNTIYF
CDR3nt: TGTGCCAGCAGCTTAGTCGACAGCTCTGGAAACACCATATATTTT